One sample yielded the 23 T cell receptor beta chains listed below, sequenced in a study of blood T cell repertoires in COVID-19. TCRdb keeps only in-frame clones here, not all; method: immunoSEQ multiplex PCR. The sample records roughly 49,000 clones, 83% being singletons. The sample taken for sequencing was peripheral blood. All receptors derive from a woman of 80 years or more with acute or convalescent COVID-19.

V usage is TRBV7-9 and J usage is TRBJ1-1, with a possible D match to TRBD1 (5 bases). V was pared by 2 bases and J by 8 bases, with 18 bases between. The germline gives CDR1 SEHNR, CDR2 FQNEAQ (reference sequence). The CDR3 runs to 15 residues. Here the CDR3 reads CASSLSGGVIMEAFF. The CDR3 nucleotides are TGTGCCAGCAGCTTAAGTGGGGGGGTAATAATGGAAGCTTTCTTT.

This clone was detected only a few times. This chain uses TRBV7-2 with TRBJ2-7, with D perhaps matching TRBD2 (6 bases). Deletions cut 5 bases from V and 3 bases from J, with 17 bases between. CDR3 size: 15 residues. Germline loops: CDR1 SGHTA, CDR2 FQGNSA. The CDR3 reads CASSLAGGYRYEQYF. CDR3 bases: TGTGCCAGCAGCCTGGCCGGGGGTTACCGCTACGAGCAGTACTTC.

The chain carries TRBV5-1 and TRBJ2-1, with D maybe TRBD2 (6 bases). Germline V gene sequence: CDR1 SGHRS, CDR2 YFSETQ. The CDR3 loop spans 16 amino acids. Trimming stripped 0 bases from V and 12 bases from J, with 22 bases between. The CDR3 DNA follows: TGCGCCAGCAGCTTGGATGATGTGCGGGGCCCATGGCCGCAGTTCTTC. Translating it yields CASSLDDVRGPWPQFF.

This clone appeared once. V usage is TRBV21-1 and J usage is TRBJ2-5; the D call in the table, TRBD2, was not verified against the DNA. TRBV21-1 counts as a pseudogene. The length of the CDR3 is 16 residues. The CDR3 region has the DNA TGTGCCAGCAGCAAGGGAGTGAGGATGATCCAAGAGACCCAGTACTTC. The encoded protein is CASSKGVRMIQETQYF.

V usage is TRBV18 and J usage is TRBJ1-4; D not certain. Trimming removed 5 bases from V and 1 base from J, with 5 bases in between. CDR3 length: 13 residues. Germline-derived CDR1 and CDR2 are KGHSH and LQKENI. The CDR3: CASSYGTNEKLFF. As DNA, the CDR3 is TGTGCCAGCTCATACGGAACTAATGAAAAACTGTTTTTT.

Only a few counts were recorded for this clone. The chain has TRBV6-1 and TRBJ2-1; no firm D call. The germline CDR1 and CDR2 sequences are MNHNS and SASEGT. Trimming removed 2 bases at V and 11 bases at J, with 7 bases between. The CDR3 is 11 residues long. CDR3 residues: CASSELDQQFF. Here the CDR3 DNA reads TGTGCCAGCAGTGAACTAGATCAGCAGTTCTTC.

The chain carries TRBV11-2 and TRBJ1-1; 9 positions agree with TRBD1. This CDR3 contains 15 residues. V gave up 4 bases and J gave up 8 bases; unmatched junction bases: 11. The V gene's germline CDR1 is SGHAT and CDR2 FQNNGV. CDR3 region: CASSSRTGANIEAFF. CDR3 bases: TGTGCCAGCAGCTCCCGGACAGGGGCCAATATAGAAGCTTTCTTT.

J is TRBJ2-2 and V is TRBV5-1; the match to TRBD1 covers 8 bases. Germline V gene sequence: CDR1 SGHRS, CDR2 YFSETQ. CDR3 length equals 14 residues. Losses at the gene ends were 7 bases for V and 9 bases for J; bases not matched to a gene: 11. The CDR3 DNA reads as TGCGCCAGCTGGCGGACAGGGAAGGTTAGGGAGCTGTTTTTT. It translates to CASWRTGKVRELFF.

The chain carries TRBV7-2 and TRBJ2-5, with D possibly TRBD2 on 5 matching bases. Germline-derived CDR1 and CDR2 are SGHTA and FQGNSA. The CDR3 totals 15 residues. Deletions cut 2 bases from V and 9 bases from J, with 19 bases between. As DNA, the CDR3 is TGTGCCAGCAGCTTACCGAGCGGACGCTCAAAGGCCCAGTACTTC. This sequence encodes CASSLPSGRSKAQYF.

By its share, this clone is medium-sized. J is TRBJ1-1 and V is TRBV30; 8 bases fit TRBD1. V shed 0 bases, J shed 5 bases, and the junction held 8 bases outside the gene matches. Germline V gene lookup returns CDR1 GTSNPN and CDR2 SVGIG (reference sequence). This CDR3 contains 15 residues. CDR3 DNA sequence: TGTGCCTGGAGTGTAGGGGGGACAGGAGGGACTGAAGCTTTCTTT. It specifies CAWSVGGTGGTEAFF.

CDR3 DNA sequence: TGTGCCAGCAGTGAAAACAGGGGAGCTAGTCAGCCCCAGCATTTT. Amino acids: CASSENRGASQPQHF. The chain recombines TRBV6-1 with TRBJ1-5, with TRBD1 matching over 7 bases. Germline CDR1 reads MNHNS; CDR2 reads SASEGT. The J segment lost 6 bases and the V segment lost 2 bases, leaving 7 bases of the junction unmatched. This CDR3 contains 15 residues.

The chain joins TRBV6-1 to TRBJ1-2; no clear D gene. Trimming took off 2 bases at V and 4 bases at J, with 11 bases between the two ends. The CDR3 has 14 residues. Looked up from germline, CDR1 is MNHNS and CDR2 is SASEGT. The CDR3 protein is CASSEIRGGYGYTF. CDR3 bases: TGTGCCAGCAGTGAAATCCGGGGAGGCTATGGCTACACCTTC.

CDR3 sequence: CASSLVDRRKYGYTF. The CDR3 DNA sequence: TGTGCCAGCAGCTTGGTAGACAGAAGGAAGTATGGCTACACCTTC. The chain recombines TRBV5-6 with TRBJ1-2, with a weak D call TRBD1 (5 bases). CDR1 is SGHDT, CDR2 YYEEEE, per germline. The ends were cut back, 0 bases at V and 5 bases at J, with 14 bases in the middle. The CDR3 runs 15 residues.

CDR3 DNA: TGTGCCAGCAGTCAAATCGGGGGTGATAGCCAGCCCCAGCATTTT. Its translation: CASSQIGGDSQPQHF. The rearrangement uses TRBV3-1 (or the pseudogene TRBV3-2) and TRBJ1-5; possibly TRBD1 for D (5 bases). CDR1 is LGHDT and CDR2 is YNNKEL in the germline V gene (reference sequence). Trimming cost V 6 bases and J 7 bases, with 19 bases left between them. There are 15 residues in the CDR3.

The rearrangement links TRBV6-5 to TRBJ1-1, with 7 bases lining up with TRBD1. The germline CDR1 and CDR2 sequences are MNHEY and SVGAGI. V was clipped by 8 bases and J by 4 bases; unmatched bases: 4. This CDR3 spans 12 amino acids. In DNA, the CDR3 is TGTGCCAGCGTCCGGGACAGCACTGAAGCTTTCTTT. Residues: CASVRDSTEAFF.

The CDR3 here is CASSPGGGLSNTEAFF. CDR3 bases: TGTGCCAGCAGCCCGGGAGGGGGCCTTTCGAACACTGAAGCTTTCTTT. The chain is built from TRBV11-3 and TRBJ1-1; 7 nucleotides agree with TRBD1. Germline CDR1 SGHNT, CDR2 YENEEA. The length of the CDR3 is 16 residues. The V gene end was trimmed by 5 bases and the J gene end by 1 base; junction bases not matched to a gene: 10.

This chain uses TRBV7-2 with TRBJ1-2; 7 nucleotides agree with TRBD1. CDR3 size: 15 residues. Germline V gives CDR1 SGHTA, CDR2 FQGNSA. V shed 3 bases, J shed 0 bases, and the junction held 4 bases outside the gene matches. CDR3 loop: CASSFGTVSNYGYTF. The CDR3 region has the DNA TGTGCCAGCAGCTTCGGGACAGTCTCTAACTATGGCTACACCTTC. Based on the CDR3 plus reference TRBV7-2 and TRBJ1-2, the full variable domain is GAGVSQSPSNKVTEKGKDVELRCDPISGHTALYWYRQSLGQGLEFLIYFQGNSAPDKSGLPSDRFSAERTGGSVSTLTIQRTQQEDSAVYLCASSFGTVSNYGYTFGSGTRLTVV.

V is TRBV7-2 and J is TRBJ1-6; the match to TRBD1 covers 7 bases. With V trimmed by 5 bases and J by 10 bases, 8 bases remained unmatched. The CDR3 covers 14 residues. Germline assignment: CDR1 SGHTA and CDR2 FQGNSA. CDR3 coding DNA: TGTGCCAGCAGCCCAGGGGGTTTCGGGTCACCCCTCCACTTT. Protein: CASSPGGFGSPLHF.

This chain connects TRBV19 to TRBJ1-5; TRBD1 matches 11 bases. Germline V lookup: CDR1 LNHDA, CDR2 SQIVND (reference sequence). V was pared by 3 bases and J by 9 bases, with 7 bases of the junction left unmatched. CDR3 length: 15 residues. CDR3 in DNA: TGTGCCAGTAGTATTAGGACAGGGGGCGGACGGCCCCAGCATTTT. Amino acids: CASSIRTGGGRPQHF.

This sequence joins TRBV6-4 and TRBJ2-3; TRBD2 aligns across 11 bases. The CDR3 runs to 16 residues. The J segment lost 4 bases and the V segment lost 0 bases, leaving 3 bases of the junction unmatched. Per the germline V gene, CDR1 is MRHNA and CDR2 is SNTAGT. The CDR3 sequence: CASSDSGTSGPDTQYF. In nucleotides, the CDR3 is TGTGCCAGCAGTGACTCTGGGACTAGCGGCCCAGATACGCAGTATTTT.

The V gene is TRBV3-1 (or the pseudogene TRBV3-2), the J gene TRBJ2-3, with D hard to call. CDR3 length: 16 residues. The V end lost 4 bases, the J end lost 1 base, and 15 bases lay between the germline ends. Germline CDR1 and CDR2: LGHDT and YNNKEL (reference sequence). CDR3 bases: TGTGCCAGCAGCCGCCGAAGAGCCGCCGGCACAGATACGCAGTATTTT. It specifies CASSRRRAAGTDTQYF.

The chain combines TRBV4-2 with TRBJ2-7; no definite D call. This CDR3 is built from 17 residues. Trimming cost V 5 bases and J 2 bases, with 22 bases left between them. CDR1 LGHNA and CDR2 YNFKEQ come from the germline V gene. DNA of the CDR3: TGTGCCAGCAGCTCAACACCAGGCGACGGCACCACCTACGAGCAGTACTTC. As protein: CASSSTPGDGTTYEQYF.

This clone was detected once. This sequence joins TRBV18 and TRBJ1-5; no firm D call. V dropped 2 bases and J dropped 1 base, with 9 bases sitting between them. This CDR3 spans 15 amino acids. From germline, CDR1 is KGHSH and CDR2 LQKENI. The CDR3, as DNA: TGTGCCAGCTCACCATCGGGGAACAGCAATCAGCCCCAGCATTTT. Its translation: CASSPSGNSNQPQHF.